This T cell receptor beta chain is from a study of shared clonotypes between healthy human individuals. Here immunoSEQ multiplex PCR was the method, and the copy in TCRdb shows in-frame clones only, minus some. The sample has millions of clones, about 92% seen once. V lost 7 bases to trimming and J lost 0 bases, with 11 bases between them. Germline V gene data show CDR1 as MNHEY and CDR2 as SVGAGI. The CDR3 has 14 residues. The V and J genes are TRBV6-5 and TRBJ2-3; D remains unclear. The TCR was taken from a man younger than 35 in good health. Some clones in this sample may be carry-over from other donors' samples. Input material: naive CD4+ T cells from PBMCs. Regarding subset: CD45RA+ positively selected. CDR3 loop: CASNPYISTDTQYF. CDR3 DNA sequence: TGTGCCAGCAACCCTTACATCAGCACAGATACGCAGTATTTT.